This T cell receptor beta chain was recovered during a study of blood T cell repertoires in COVID-19. Here immunoSEQ multiplex PCR was the method, and the copy in TCRdb shows in-frame clones only, minus some. The profile shows 320,000 or so clones, 80% to 90% of them singletons. Germline V gene sequence: CDR1 LGHNA, CDR2 YNFKEQ. This CDR3 is built from 13 residues. V gave up 2 bases and J gave up 4 bases, with 8 bases separating them. This rearrangement joins TRBV4-2 to TRBJ1-2; D is uncertain. Sequenced sample: PBMCs or T cells enriched from blood (not recorded which). This TCR was recovered from a man aged 25-45 years who had recovered from COVID-19. CDR3 nucleotides: TGTGCCAGCAGCCAATCCGCGGCCTATGGCTACACCTTC. It encodes CASSQSAAYGYTF.